This T cell receptor beta chain is drawn from a study of multiple sclerosis patients with progressive multifocal leukoencephalopathy. This clone was observed a single time. The antigen is undetermined. The same CDR3 is also encoded by other DNA sequences in this sample. General study points: Most PML patients had lower entropy, suggesting less diverse TRB repertoires. Findings may reflect JC virus infection or just general immunocompromise.

This CDR3 region has 13 residues. Trimming removed 0 bases from V and 6 bases from J, with 6 bases in between. The V gene's germline CDR1 is SGHNT and CDR2 YYREEE (reference sequence). Time point of the sample: time of PML onset. JC virus DNA in cerebrospinal fluid confirmed the PML diagnosis. Sequencing was performed with immunoSEQ multiplex PCR; in TCRdb, only in-frame clones are kept and a portion is missing. The profile shows about 31,000 clones, about 91% of them singletons. The sample was PBMCs, taken from a patient treated with natalizumab. This receptor was taken from a woman aged 35 to 49 with progressive multifocal leukoencephalopathy. V and J are TRBV5-4 and TRBJ2-2; no clear D. The CDR3 here is CASSLGRAGELFF. The DNA for the CDR3 is TGTGCCAGCAGCTTGGGAAGAGCCGGGGAGCTGTTTTTT.